These 18 T cell receptor beta chains share one sample of origin, sequenced in a study of T cell responses to AZD1222 COVID-19 vaccine. Produced via immunoSEQ multiplex PCR; TCRdb's table is partial and in-frame only. This table holds 100,000 to 150,000 clones, 80% to 90% found once. Sequencing used peripheral blood, obtained on day 0 of AZD1222 vaccination. These receptors were collected from an adult in good health.

A single count supports this clone. The chain combines TRBV4-2 with TRBJ1-1, with TRBD1 matching 7 bases. The CDR3 consists of 14 residues. J gave up 3 bases and V 4 bases, and 5 bases lay outside the gene matches. Germline CDR1 and CDR2: LGHNA and YNFKEQ. The CDR3 DNA is TGTGCCAGCAGCCGGGGACAGCTGGACACTGAAGCTTTCTTT. Translating it yields CASSRGQLDTEAFF.

This clone was seen a single time. The chain uses TRBV6-5 and TRBJ1-1; 7 bases agree with TRBD1. This CDR3 spans 14 amino acids. Germline values: CDR1 MNHEY, CDR2 SVGAGI. The junction had 8 bases not matched to a gene; V was cut back by 6 bases and J by 4 bases. For the CDR3, the DNA is TGTGCCAGCAGCCTCATCAGGGGGGTCACTGAAGCTTTCTTT. Amino acid sequence: CASSLIRGVTEAFF.

Here the CDR3 DNA reads TGTGCCAGCAGTTCGACAACGGGACTGTACGAGCAGTACTTC. It specifies CASSSTTGLYEQYF. The chain is built from TRBV27 and TRBJ2-7, with D possibly TRBD2 on 6 matching bases. The CDR3 runs 14 residues. Trimming cost V 4 bases and J 4 bases, with 14 bases left between them. Germline CDR1 and CDR2: MNHEY and SMNVEV (reference sequence).

This rearrangement joins TRBV6-5 to TRBJ1-5, with D possibly matching TRBD1 (5 bases). The CDR3 has 14 amino acids. V lost 5 bases and J lost 3, with 11 bases in between. CDR1 is MNHEY, CDR2 SVGAGI, per germline. This CDR3 reads CASSLGGPNQPQHF. CDR3 in DNA: TGTGCCAGCAGTCTTGGGGGTCCCAATCAGCCCCAGCATTTT.

This chain links TRBV18 with TRBJ2-7, with 13 bases fitting TRBD2. CDR3 length equals 18 residues. The junction had 12 bases not matched to a gene; V was cut back by 1 base and J by 6 bases. Germline V gene lookup returns CDR1 KGHSH and CDR2 LQKENI. The CDR3 DNA sequence: TGTGCCAGCTCACCACTCCGGACTAGCGGGAGTATGTTGTCCGAGCAGTACTTC. This translates into CASSPLRTSGSMLSEQYF.

This clone was observed once. V usage is TRBV2 and J usage is TRBJ2-1; D may be TRBD1 (6 bases). The CDR3 is 13 amino acids. Germline CDR1 SNHLY, CDR2 FYNNEI. Trimming removed 6 bases from V and 5 bases from J, with 11 bases in between. CDR3: CASRTGYDNEQFF. In DNA form, the CDR3 reads TGTGCCAGCAGAACAGGGTACGACAATGAGCAGTTCTTC.

The chain links TRBV19 to TRBJ2-3; TRBD2 might be the D (6 bases). The V end lost 4 bases, the J end lost 6 bases, and 14 bases lay between the germline ends. Germline V gives CDR1 LNHDA, CDR2 SQIVND (reference sequence). CDR3 length equals 14 residues. This CDR3 is CASSTPTGGDTQYF. For the CDR3, the DNA is TGTGCCAGTAGTACCCCAACTGGGGGGGATACGCAGTATTTT.

The rearrangement uses TRBV6-5 and TRBJ1-5; no reliable D call. CDR1 and CDR2 (germline): MNHEY, SVGAGI. Trimming took 5 bases from V and 3 from J, leaving 11 bases between them. The CDR3 spans 14 residues. The CDR3: CASSLGRYNQPQHF. CDR3 nucleotide sequence: TGTGCCAGCAGTCTTGGCAGGTACAATCAGCCCCAGCATTTT.

The V gene is TRBV6-2 or TRBV6-3, the J gene TRBJ2-5, with a tentative D call TRBD1 (6 bases). V lost 5 bases to trimming and J lost 2 bases, with 12 bases between them. Per the germline V gene, CDR1 is MNHEY and CDR2 is SVGEGT. CDR3 length: 14 amino acids. CDR3 sequence: CASSPTGIQETQYF. The DNA for the CDR3 is TGTGCCAGCAGTCCAACAGGGATTCAAGAGACCCAGTACTTC.

The chain recombines TRBV24-1 with TRBJ2-3, with 7 bases fitting TRBD1. Germline CDR1 reads KGHDR; CDR2 reads SFDVKD. V lost 8 bases and J lost 0; bases outside the gene matches: 4. The CDR3 has 14 residues. The CDR3 DNA follows: TGTGCCACCAAGGGGGACAGAAGCACAGATACGCAGTATTTT. Encoded protein: CATKGDRSTDTQYF.

The chain uses TRBV18 and TRBJ1-6; unclear D gene. Germline V gene data show CDR1 as KGHSH and CDR2 as LQKENI. V dropped 2 bases and J dropped 8 bases, with 10 bases sitting between them. The CDR3 contains 14 residues. Written as DNA, the CDR3 is TGTGCCAGCTCACCAAGTCTGGCGGATTCACCCCTCCACTTT. Its protein product is CASSPSLADSPLHF.

This chain links TRBV2 with TRBJ1-1; D is possibly TRBD1 (5 bases). This CDR3 spans 14 amino acids. Trimming left V 7 bases short and J 6 bases short, with 18 bases between. Germline V gene lookup returns CDR1 SNHLY and CDR2 FYNNEI. The CDR3: CASKTPTRGPEAFF. CDR3 nucleotide sequence: TGTGCCAGCAAGACTCCCACGAGGGGCCCTGAAGCTTTCTTT.

The chain is built from TRBV12-3 or TRBV12-4 and TRBJ1-2; D is unclear. The length of the CDR3 is 12 residues. The V end lost 3 bases, the J end lost 8 bases, and 10 bases lay between the germline ends. The CDR3 DNA follows: TGTGCCAGCAGTTTCTCCCGGAGGGGCTACACCTTC. It is translated as CASSFSRRGYTF.

The chain has TRBV7-8 and TRBJ2-7; the D call may be TRBD1 or TRBD2 (5 bases each). The germline CDR1 and CDR2 sequences are SGHVS and FQNEAQ. Trimming shortened V by 6 bases and J by 4 bases, and 13 bases separated the two germline ends. The CDR3 is made up of 13 amino acids. CDR3 protein: CASRLGTSYEQYF. CDR3 DNA: TGTGCCAGCAGGCTGGGGACCTCTTACGAGCAGTACTTC.

This rearrangement joins TRBV6-1 to TRBJ1-3, with D tentatively TRBD1 (5 bases). The CDR3 runs 14 residues. Germline-derived CDR1 and CDR2 are MNHNS and SASEGT. Deletions cut 7 bases from V and 2 bases from J, with 12 bases between. The CDR3 here is CASTQRGAGNTIYF. The CDR3 DNA reads TGTGCCAGCACCCAGCGGGGGGCTGGAAACACCATATATTTT.

This clone turned up a few times. The V gene is TRBV5-1, the J gene TRBJ2-3; 9 nucleotides align to TRBD2. CDR3 length: 16 amino acids. V gave up 6 bases and J gave up 6 bases; unmatched junction bases: 14. CDR1 is SGHRS and CDR2 is YFSETQ in the germline V gene. This CDR3 reads CASTDGGGGAFDTQYF. The CDR3 DNA reads as TGCGCCAGCACCGACGGAGGCGGGGGGGCCTTCGATACGCAGTATTTT.

The rearrangement uses TRBV11-3 and TRBJ2-5; the D is unclear. V shed 8 bases and J shed 1 base, with 11 bases lying between them. The CDR3 is 13 residues long. In germline, CDR1 is SGHNT, CDR2 YENEEA. The CDR3 DNA is TGTGCCAGCTCGAGAGCGCCCCAAGAGACCCAGTACTTC. Protein sequence: CASSRAPQETQYF.

The chain employs TRBV6-2 or TRBV6-3 and TRBJ1-1; tentatively, D is TRBD1 (5 bases). CDR1 and CDR2 from the germline V gene are MNHEY and SVGEGT. This CDR3 has 13 amino acids. Between the trimmed V and J ends, which lost 6 bases and 1 base, there was a span of 9 bases. Here the CDR3 reads CASSRGGNTEAFF. The CDR3 region has the DNA TGTGCCAGCAGCCGCGGGGGGAACACTGAAGCTTTCTTT.